This TCR beta chain was found in a study of glioma-infiltrating T cells. General observations from the study: Above-expected tissue-blood divergence occurred in all gliomas, most in low-grade ones. Very few CDR3 sequences were shared between tissue and blood.

This clonotype showed up many times. Its antigen is as yet unknown. TCR alpha and beta CDR3 regions were amplified from RNA using iRepertoire nested multiplex PCR. TCRdb analysed the multiplex PCR reads with MiXCR anew, one entry per CDR3 protein. The data hold some 4,200 distinct CDR3 sequences, with approximately 22% observed a single time. There are 14 residues in the CDR3. CDR1 LNHDA and CDR2 SQIVND come from the germline V gene (reference sequence). J gave up 5 bases and V 3 bases, and 6 bases lay outside the gene matches. The receptor comes from a human donor with low-grade glioma or glioblastoma, undergoing nonglioma brain surgery, or in good health (not recorded which). V is TRBV19 and J is TRBJ1-2, with 7 positions matching TRBD1. Sequencing used glioma tissue, nonneoplastic brain tissue, or PBMCs (not recorded which). DNA for the CDR3: TGTGCCAGTAGTATCCTGTCAGGGGGGTATGGCTACACCTTC. Protein sequence: CASSILSGGYGYTF.